The present TCR beta chain was sequenced within a study of blood T cell repertoires in COVID-19. The overall study: COVID-19 samples collected from the United States, Italy and Spain covered acute and convalescent phases. The analysed material was cDNA or gDNA that came from T cells, B-cell-depleted T cells, or PBMCs.

Methods used by the authors: Estimated nucleated cell counts came from reference gene primer amplification. Method: immunoSEQ multiplex PCR; TCRdb's copy keeps in-frame clones and lacks some. V and J calls and clone size come straight from that table; D and trimming were deduced from the DNA. The table shows hundreds of thousands of clones, with roughly 84% occurring only once. The CDR3 consists of 16 residues. Germline V gene lookup returns CDR1 ENHRY and CDR2 SYGVKD. V was clipped by 7 bases and J by 0 bases; unmatched bases: 10. The receptor's source is a human donor in a cohort sampled during active COVID-19. The rearrangement joins TRBV10-3 to TRBJ2-3; TRBD2 matches 7 bases. The specimen was peripheral blood. CDR3 loop: CAIKLGPSGSTDTQYF. CDR3 DNA: TGTGCCATCAAGTTGGGGCCTAGCGGAAGCACAGATACGCAGTATTTT.